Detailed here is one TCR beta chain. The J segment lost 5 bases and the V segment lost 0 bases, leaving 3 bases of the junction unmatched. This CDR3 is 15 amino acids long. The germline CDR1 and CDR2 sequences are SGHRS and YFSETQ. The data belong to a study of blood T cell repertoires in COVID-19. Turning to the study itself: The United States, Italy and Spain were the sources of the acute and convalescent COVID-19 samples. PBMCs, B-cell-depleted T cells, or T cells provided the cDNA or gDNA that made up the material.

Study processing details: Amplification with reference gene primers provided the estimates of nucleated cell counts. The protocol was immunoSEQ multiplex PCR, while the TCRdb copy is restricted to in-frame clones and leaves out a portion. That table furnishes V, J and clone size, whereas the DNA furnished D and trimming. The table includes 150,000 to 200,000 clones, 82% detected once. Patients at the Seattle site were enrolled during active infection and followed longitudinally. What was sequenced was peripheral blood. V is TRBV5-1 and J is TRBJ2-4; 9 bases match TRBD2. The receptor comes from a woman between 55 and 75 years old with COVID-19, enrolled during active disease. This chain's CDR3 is CASSLGLADENIQYF. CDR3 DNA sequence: TGCGCCAGCAGCTTGGGACTAGCGGACGAAAACATTCAGTACTTC.